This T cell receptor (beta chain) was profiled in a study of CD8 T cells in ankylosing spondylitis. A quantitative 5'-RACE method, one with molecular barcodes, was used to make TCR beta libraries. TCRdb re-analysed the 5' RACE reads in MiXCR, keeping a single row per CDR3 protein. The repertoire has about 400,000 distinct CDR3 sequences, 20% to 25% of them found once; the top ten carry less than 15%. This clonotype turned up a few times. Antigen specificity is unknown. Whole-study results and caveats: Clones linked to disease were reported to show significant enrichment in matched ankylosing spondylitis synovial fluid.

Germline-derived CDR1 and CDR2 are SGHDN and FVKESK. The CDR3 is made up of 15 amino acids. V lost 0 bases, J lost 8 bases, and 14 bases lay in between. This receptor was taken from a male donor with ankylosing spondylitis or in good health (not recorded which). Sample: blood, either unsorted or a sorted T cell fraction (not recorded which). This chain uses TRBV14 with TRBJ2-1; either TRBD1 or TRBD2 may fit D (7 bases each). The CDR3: CASSQDPPGGDEQFF. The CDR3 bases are TGTGCCAGCAGCCAAGATCCGCCAGGGGGGGATGAGCAGTTCTTC.